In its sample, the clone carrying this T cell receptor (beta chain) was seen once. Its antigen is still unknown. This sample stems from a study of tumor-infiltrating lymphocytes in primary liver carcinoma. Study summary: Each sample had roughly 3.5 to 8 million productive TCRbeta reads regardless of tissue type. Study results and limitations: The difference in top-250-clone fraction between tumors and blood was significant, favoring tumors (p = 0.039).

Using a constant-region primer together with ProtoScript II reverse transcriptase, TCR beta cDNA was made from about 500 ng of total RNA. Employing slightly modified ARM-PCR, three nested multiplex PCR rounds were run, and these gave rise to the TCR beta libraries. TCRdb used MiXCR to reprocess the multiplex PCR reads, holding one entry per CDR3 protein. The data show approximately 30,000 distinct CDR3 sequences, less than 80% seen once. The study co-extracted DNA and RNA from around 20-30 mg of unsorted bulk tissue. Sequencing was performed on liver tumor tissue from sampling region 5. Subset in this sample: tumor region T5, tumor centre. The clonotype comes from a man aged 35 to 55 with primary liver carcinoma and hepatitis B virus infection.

In DNA form, the CDR3 reads TGCAGTGTCGGGGACAGGGAACCGTCCGGCTACACCTTC. It is translated as CSVGDREPSGYTF. J is TRBJ1-2 and V is TRBV29-1, with TRBD1 matching over 9 bases. The germline CDR1 and CDR2 sequences are SQVTM and ANQGSEA. This CDR3 has 13 residues.